The clone carrying this TCR beta chain was seen ten or more times. Its antigen is currently unknown. This record comes from a study of cytomegalovirus exposure and HLA in healthy donors. Study-wide results and caveats: In a later analysis, an Asian-associated ancestry cluster reportedly showed fewer N-insertions than the approximately 700-donor mean. As confirmed in vitro, a few CMV-associated chains were specific for CMV antigens.

The PCR used 60 Vbeta and 13 Jbeta primers. Sequencing was performed with immunoSEQ multiplex PCR; in TCRdb, only in-frame clones are kept and a portion is missing. The sample lists 70,000 to 90,000 clones, roughly 75% occurring once. This CDR3 contains 14 residues. V dropped 5 bases and J dropped 10; count of bases not matched to a gene: 8. CDR1 is SNHLY, CDR2 FYNNEI, per germline. The gene calls are TRBV2 and TRBJ1-6; 7 nucleotides line up with TRBD1. The specimen sequenced was PBMCs. The receptor was isolated from a man aged 55 to 70 in good health and CMV-seronegative. The CDR3 reads CASSSDRVGSPLHF. The CDR3 DNA follows: TGTGCCAGCAGTTCAGACAGGGTTGGCTCACCCCTCCACTTT.